This TCR beta chain was captured by sequencing in a study of blood T cell repertoires in COVID-19 (dated by TCRdb to the early 2020s). Study-level background: The collaborator samples originated in the United States, Italy and Spain and spanned the acute and convalescent phases of COVID-19. The prospective study material was composed of cDNA or gDNA derived from T cells, B-cell-depleted T cells, or PBMCs. Deeply sampled blood TCRbeta repertoires from subjects exposed to, actively infected with, or recovered from COVID-19 were included in the dataset. The repertoires were made available in a free public database intended to serve as a resource for research on the immune response to SARS-CoV-2. Samples were obtained from the ongoing ImmuneRACE study (first 160 participants) and from 1,254 subjects provided by 6 global collaborators. A de-identified subject ID, COVID-19 status, age in years and sex were almost always included in the sample metadata. Where available, HLA class I and class II types were obtained from metadata supplied by the sample provider rather than from assay-based typing.

About this clone itself: What antigen it recognizes has not been identified. Base qualities are not recorded, but no much larger clone differs from it by a single base.

Each collaborating institution followed its own protocols to collect whole blood in K2EDTA tubes. For TCRbeta analysis, collaborators shipped samples in one of three forms: frozen whole blood, isolated PBMCs, or DNA extracted from either of those sample types. According to the germline V gene (reference sequence), CDR1 reads LNHNV and CDR2 reads YYDKDF. CDR3 length: 16 amino acids, cysteine to phenylalanine. The sequence is cut down to CDR3 DNA, 48 bases in frame from base 1. The V and J ends are trimmed by 1 base and 3 bases, leaving 15 bases between them. The immunoSEQ Assay, a bias-controlled multiplex PCR, was used to amplify TCRbeta CDR3 regions from genomic DNA. As for the original processing: The number of nucleated cells in each sample was estimated from the amplification of reference gene primers within the assay. Sequence reads were collapsed and filtered to measure the absolute abundance of every unique TCRbeta CDR3 rearrangement. For each sample, productive Simpson clonality was calculated by taking the square root of Simpson's diversity index across productive rearrangements. TCRdb limited this immuneACCESS table to in-frame rearrangements with V and J called. A share of clones is missing; checked studies link under half to unresolved V genes, and the rest is unexplained. Clone size and the V and J calls come from that table; the DNA yielded D and trimming. This sample holds around 120,000 clones; around nine tenths were observed only once. Around 7.3% of the sample is held by the ten biggest clonotypes.

Overall results and qualifications from the work: Clinical and demographic metadata were provided uncurated, with the amount varying by source and participant.

This TCR derives from a middle-aged man with acute or convalescent COVID-19. The material sequenced was peripheral blood. The rearrangement combines TRBV15 with TRBJ2-5; a tentative D match to TRBD2 spans 6 bases. The CDR3 region has the sequence CATSRGREKSKETQYF. The bases read TGTGCCACCAGCAGAGGCCGGGAGAAATCCAAAGAGACCCAGTACTTC.